The next 29 T cell receptor beta chains were all read from a single sample in a study of cytomegalovirus exposure and HLA in healthy donors. The primer mix had 60 Vbeta and 13 Jbeta primers. The method was immunoSEQ multiplex PCR; TCRdb's version includes in-frame clones alone and lacks a portion of them. The sample consists of 200,000 to 250,000 clones, 70% to 80% of them appearing once. Sequencing input: PBMCs. The receptors stem from a woman aged 30 to 39 in good health and CMV-seronegative.

The J gene is TRBJ2-2, the V gene TRBV7-3; 10 bases agree with TRBD2. J lost 4 bases, V lost 4 bases, and 3 bases had no gene match. The CDR3 covers 15 residues. Germline-derived CDR1 and CDR2 are SGHTA and FQGTGA. The CDR3 is CASSSWTSGTGELFF. CDR3 coding DNA: TGTGCCAGCAGCTCATGGACTAGCGGCACCGGGGAGCTGTTTTTT.

V and J are TRBV7-9 and TRBJ1-2, with 7 bases fitting TRBD1. The CDR3 sequence is 15 residues long. Trimming removed 0 bases from V and 3 bases from J; junction bases left unmatched: 4. The germline CDR1 and CDR2 sequences are SEHNR and FQNEAQ (reference sequence). CDR3 residues: CASSLAGGFDYGYTF. The DNA for the CDR3 is TGTGCCAGCAGCTTAGCAGGGGGCTTCGACTATGGCTACACCTTC.

The chain links TRBV9 to TRBJ2-1; TRBD2 matches at 7 bases. CDR1 SGDLS and CDR2 YYNGEE come from the germline V gene. This CDR3 comprises 15 residues. V trimming: 0 bases; J trimming: 2 bases; junction bases outside the gene matches: 2. CDR3 sequence reads: CASSVEGGAYNEQFF. The CDR3 DNA sequence: TGTGCCAGCAGCGTAGAGGGAGGGGCCTACAATGAGCAGTTCTTC. Complete variable domain (other parts from reference TRBV9 and TRBJ2-1): DSGVTQTPKHLITATGQRVTLRCSPRSGDLSVYWYQQSLDQGLQFLIQYYNGEERAKGNILERFSAQQFPDLHSELNLSSLELGDSALYFCASSVEGGAYNEQFFGPGTRLTVL.

The chain uses TRBV19 and TRBJ1-2; possibly TRBD1 for D (6 bases). Germline V gene sequence: CDR1 LNHDA, CDR2 SQIVND (reference sequence). This CDR3 region has 17 residues. Deletions cut 6 bases from V and 2 bases from J, with 22 bases between. The CDR3 reads CASSRGSSISSNYGYTF. The CDR3 DNA sequence: TGTGCCAGTAGCAGGGGCTCCTCCATCAGCTCCAACTATGGCTACACCTTC.

The chain couples TRBV13 to TRBJ1-4; the D gene is possibly TRBD1 (6 bases). Germline V gene data show CDR1 as PRHDT and CDR2 as FYEKMQ (reference sequence). This CDR3 is 14 amino acids long. Trimming left V 5 bases short and J 5 bases short, with 12 bases between. The CDR3 sequence: CASSPPDRNEKLFF. The DNA of the CDR3 is TGTGCCAGCAGCCCTCCGGACAGAAATGAAAAACTGTTTTTT.

This clone was recorded only once. The chain carries TRBV5-1 and TRBJ2-7, with 10 bases that match TRBD2. This CDR3 spans 17 amino acids. Germline V gene data show CDR1 as SGHRS and CDR2 as YFSETQ. V lost 0 bases, J lost 2 bases, and 8 bases stayed unmatched. CDR3 sequence: CASSLVLAGATAYEQYF. DNA of the CDR3: TGCGCCAGCAGCTTGGTTCTAGCGGGGGCCACAGCCTACGAGCAGTACTTC.

This chain connects TRBV6-1 to TRBJ1-1; 7 bases fit TRBD1. Losses at the gene ends were 5 bases for V and 4 bases for J; bases not matched to a gene: 4. CDR1 MNHNS and CDR2 SASEGT come from the germline V gene. The CDR3 runs 13 residues. CDR3 sequence: CASSLNRGTEAFF. The DNA of the CDR3 is TGTGCCAGCAGTCTAAACAGGGGCACTGAAGCTTTCTTT.

The chain recombines TRBV29-1 with TRBJ2-2; D might be TRBD1 (6 bases). Germline V gene sequence: CDR1 SQVTM, CDR2 ANQGSEA. This CDR3 has 15 amino acids. Trimming shortened V by 4 bases and J by 1 base, and 13 bases separated the two germline ends. The CDR3 DNA reads as TGCAGCGTTGCTCTTCGACAGGTGAACACCGGGGAGCTGTTTTTT. Translated: CSVALRQVNTGELFF.

This chain joins TRBV30 and TRBJ1-1; D possibly corresponds to TRBD1 (5 bases). Germline lookup yields CDR1 GTSNPN and CDR2 SVGIG (reference sequence). The CDR3 runs 12 residues. V was shortened by 1 base and J by 10 bases, with 13 bases between the two germline ends. For the CDR3, the DNA is TGTGCCTGGAGTGAGGGCAGGGAGGGAGCTTTCTTT. Residues: CAWSEGREGAFF.

The V and J genes are TRBV5-1 and TRBJ1-4; D remains ambiguous. CDR1 SGHRS and CDR2 YFSETQ come from the germline V gene. The CDR3 has 14 residues. Trimming took off 0 bases at V and 8 bases at J, with 11 bases between the two ends. CDR3 residues: CASSLAPGGEKLFF. In DNA, the CDR3 is TGCGCCAGCAGCTTGGCCCCCGGCGGGGAAAAACTGTTTTTT.

The chain couples TRBV5-4 to TRBJ2-7, with 10 nucleotides matching TRBD2. This CDR3 is 15 amino acids long. The germline V gene encodes CDR1 SGHNT and CDR2 YYREEE (reference sequence). Unmatched junction bases numbered 7, after V lost 4 bases and J lost 3 bases. The DNA of the CDR3 is TGTGCCAGCAGCCCAACTAGCGGGGCGTTCTACGAGCAGTACTTC. Amino acid sequence: CASSPTSGAFYEQYF.

The chain joins TRBV5-1 to TRBJ2-6, with 7 bases that match TRBD1. The CDR3 spans 16 residues. Germline V gives CDR1 SGHRS, CDR2 YFSETQ. Trimming at V came to 3 bases and at J to 4 bases, leaving 7 bases not matched to a gene. The CDR3 DNA sequence: TGCGCCAGCAGCTGGGAAGGGACAGCAGGGGCCAACGTCCTGACTTTC. Encoded protein: CASSWEGTAGANVLTF.

This clone was seen once. The J gene is TRBJ1-6, the V gene TRBV7-3; 7 bases map to TRBD1. Germline CDR1 SGHTA, CDR2 FQGTGA. The CDR3 extends over 14 amino acids. V shed 5 bases and J 9 bases; nucleotides not matched to a gene: 7. CDR3: CASSLDRAGSPLHF. The CDR3 region has the DNA TGTGCCAGCAGCCTAGACAGGGCGGGTTCACCCCTCCACTTT.

This chain connects TRBV30 to TRBJ2-7; D may be TRBD2 (5 bases). The V end lost 2 bases, the J end lost 0 bases, and 17 bases lay between the germline ends. The germline gives CDR1 GTSNPN, CDR2 SVGIG (reference sequence). The CDR3 totals 16 residues. CDR3 sequence: CAWSMPGPRGSYEQYF. DNA of the CDR3: TGTGCCTGGAGTATGCCGGGCCCCCGGGGCTCCTACGAGCAGTACTTC.

The gene calls are TRBV5-5 and TRBJ2-7; 7 bases fit TRBD1. Germline V gives CDR1 SGHKS, CDR2 YYEKEE (reference sequence). This CDR3 is 14 amino acids long. J gave up 4 bases and V 0 bases, and 4 bases lay outside the gene matches. CDR3 region: CASSLAGGSYEQYF. The CDR3 DNA is TGTGCCAGCAGCTTGGCAGGGGGTTCTTACGAGCAGTACTTC.

This clone was counted a few times. The V call is TRBV5-5, the J call TRBJ2-7; 7 bases are a match to TRBD1. Germline V CDR1 and CDR2: SGHKS, YYEKEE (reference sequence). V shed 3 bases and J 4 bases; nucleotides not matched to a gene: 7. The CDR3 extends over 14 amino acids. The CDR3 sequence: CASSSRQGRYEQYF. CDR3 bases: TGTGCCAGCAGCTCCAGACAGGGTCGGTACGAGCAGTACTTC.

As concerns this clone: At one end, the junction sequence differs from germline, possibly due to a read error. V gene TRBV19 combines with J gene TRBJ1-5; TRBD1 matches 7 bases. The CDR3 is made up of 17 amino acids. CDR1 is LNHDA, CDR2 SQIVND, per germline (reference sequence). The CDR3 spells CVSRPRLGTATDQPQHF. As DNA, the CDR3 is TGTGTCAGTAGACCCCGGTTGGGGACAGCCACCGATCAGCCCCAGCATTTT.

This clone was counted only a few times. The CDR3 DNA sequence: TGTGCCAGCCGAAGGACAGGGTCAGATACGCAGTATTTT. Protein product: CASRRTGSDTQYF. The rearrangement links TRBV25-1 to TRBJ2-3, with TRBD1 matching over 8 bases. CDR3 size: 13 residues. V lost 8 bases to trimming and J lost 4 bases; unmatched junction nucleotides: 5. The germline CDR1 and CDR2 sequences are MGHDK and SYGVNS.

In its sample, this clone was seen a few times. This sequence joins TRBV5-1 and TRBJ2-5; TRBD2 might be the D (6 bases). Germline loops: CDR1 SGHRS, CDR2 YFSETQ. There are 16 residues in the CDR3. The ends were cut back, 1 base at V and 5 bases at J, with 18 bases in the middle. CDR3 residues: CASSLNPPGVGETQYF. The CDR3, as DNA: TGCGCCAGCAGCTTGAATCCCCCGGGGGTAGGGGAGACCCAGTACTTC.

The CDR3 DNA reads TGTGCCAGCAGCCAAAGCGGGTTACCCCCAGATACGCAGTATTTT. It is translated as CASSQSGLPPDTQYF. The rearrangement joins TRBV7-9 to TRBJ2-3; a weak D match, TRBD2 (6 bases). Germline V gene data show CDR1 as SEHNR and CDR2 as FQNEAQ (reference sequence). V was clipped by 5 bases and J by 4 bases, with 16 bases between them. The CDR3 is made up of 15 amino acids.

The chain's CDR3 is CASSAGARFGYTF. The CDR3 DNA is TGTGCCAGTAGTGCGGGGGCGAGGTTTGGCTACACCTTC. J is TRBJ1-2 and V is TRBV19; perhaps TRBD1 as D (6 bases). CDR1 is LNHDA, CDR2 SQIVND, per germline (reference sequence). The CDR3 is 13 amino acids. Trimming removed 5 bases from V and 7 bases from J, with 14 bases in between.

The rearrangement joins TRBV5-5 to TRBJ1-6; D uncertain. Germline loops: CDR1 SGHKS, CDR2 YYEKEE (reference sequence). Trimming pared 3 bases from V and 3 bases from J, leaving 13 bases between. CDR3 length equals 16 residues. The CDR3 DNA reads as TGTGCCAGCAGCTCTTATGGGCTACTCTATAATTCACCCCTCCACTTT. Residues: CASSSYGLLYNSPLHF.

The chain couples TRBV27 to TRBJ1-6; 11 bases are a match to TRBD1. The CDR3 consists of 13 residues. Trimming removed 5 bases from V and 11 bases from J; junction bases left unmatched: 2. Germline CDR1 reads MNHEY; CDR2 reads SMNVEV (reference sequence). CDR3 region: CASSMDRGPPLHF. CDR3 nucleotides: TGTGCCAGCAGTATGGACAGGGGGCCACCCCTCCACTTT.

The gene calls are TRBV19 and TRBJ1-4; a weak D match, TRBD1 (5 bases). Germline loops: CDR1 LNHDA, CDR2 SQIVND (reference sequence). Trimming took off 4 bases at V and 8 bases at J, with 20 bases between the two ends. The CDR3 is 16 amino acids. The DNA of the CDR3 is TGTGCCAGTAGTACCCGGGAGATGCCTTGGGGGGAAAAACTGTTTTTT. This gives the protein CASSTREMPWGEKLFF.

The rearrangement links TRBV29-1 to TRBJ1-2; D unresolved. Trimming took 0 bases from V and 4 from J, leaving 9 bases between them. The germline gives CDR1 SQVTM, CDR2 ANQGSEA. The CDR3 loop spans 13 amino acids. The CDR3 DNA is TGCAGCGTTGAAGAACCCAGGCCCTATGGCTACACCTTC. This sequence encodes CSVEEPRPYGYTF.

The genes are TRBV30 and TRBJ2-3; possible D gene TRBD2, 6 bases. Germline V gives CDR1 GTSNPN, CDR2 SVGIG (reference sequence). V lost 2 bases and J 4 bases, leaving 13 bases between the germline ends. This CDR3 spans 14 amino acids. The CDR3 DNA reads as TGTGCCTGGAGTCGATTTCCGGGAGCAGATACGCAGTATTTT. It encodes CAWSRFPGADTQYF.

The chain links TRBV7-9 to TRBJ2-1; a possible D gene is TRBD1 (6 bases). The V gene lost 4 bases and the J gene lost 6 bases, with 16 bases spanning the gap. Germline CDR1 and CDR2: SEHNR and FQNEAQ (reference sequence). The CDR3 runs to 15 residues. The CDR3: CASSYPRAGANEQFF. The CDR3 coding sequence is TGTGCCAGCAGCTACCCGCGGGCAGGGGCCAATGAGCAGTTCTTC.

This rearrangement joins TRBV10-2 to TRBJ2-5; 10 bases agree with TRBD1. The CDR3 covers 15 residues. Germline V gives CDR1 WSHSY, CDR2 SAAADI. Unmatched junction bases numbered 5, after V lost 6 bases and J lost 1 base. The DNA for the CDR3 is TGCGCCAGCAGCGACCGGACAGGGGGCCAAGAGACCCAGTACTTC. It specifies CASSDRTGGQETQYF.

The chain recombines TRBV5-1 with TRBJ1-3, with D possibly TRBD1 on 6 matching bases. This CDR3 comprises 14 residues. V was trimmed by 2 bases and J by 3 bases, leaving 9 bases between them. Per germline, CDR1 SGHRS and CDR2 YFSETQ. DNA of the CDR3: TGCGCCAGCAGCTTAACAGGGTATGGAAACACCATATATTTT. Protein product: CASSLTGYGNTIYF.